This TCR beta chain originates from a study of human T cells and chemical hapten exposure. Study as a whole: Weekly administration of diphenylcyclopropenone to the scalp of patients continued throughout the approximately 24-week study. Chiefly women, the patients showed alopecia areata, totalis or universalis.

Using its own MiXCR run on the RACE reads, TCRdb lists one record per CDR3 protein. Here the sample spans 55,000 to 75,000 distinct CDR3 sequences, around an eighth being singletons. Points from the study as a whole: Counts of TCRs above 1 in 1000 frequency stayed unchanged with DPC sensitization. Expanded TCRs grouped into significantly more large CDR3 similarity clusters than controls produced.

V shed 4 bases and J shed 2 bases, with 8 bases lying between them. This CDR3 has 12 amino acids. Germline V CDR1 and CDR2: SQVTM, ANQGSEA. To note about this clonotype: The antigen remains unidentified.

Time point reported: patch test 3, about 24 weeks after DPC sensitization. Treatment specified: therapeutic diphenylcyclopropenone sensitization with weekly scalp DPC. The sequence derives from a man between 25 and 39 years old with alopecia areata. Some clones in this sample may be carry-over from other donors' samples. Sequences were derived from whole blood, sampled in connection with sensitization to the hapten diphenylcyclopropenone (DPC). V and J are TRBV29-1 and TRBJ2-5, with D perhaps assigned TRBD1 or TRBD2 (5 bases each). CDR3 sequence reads: CSVVGGQETQYF. Here the CDR3 DNA reads TGCAGCGTTGTTGGGGGACAAGAGACCCAGTACTTC.